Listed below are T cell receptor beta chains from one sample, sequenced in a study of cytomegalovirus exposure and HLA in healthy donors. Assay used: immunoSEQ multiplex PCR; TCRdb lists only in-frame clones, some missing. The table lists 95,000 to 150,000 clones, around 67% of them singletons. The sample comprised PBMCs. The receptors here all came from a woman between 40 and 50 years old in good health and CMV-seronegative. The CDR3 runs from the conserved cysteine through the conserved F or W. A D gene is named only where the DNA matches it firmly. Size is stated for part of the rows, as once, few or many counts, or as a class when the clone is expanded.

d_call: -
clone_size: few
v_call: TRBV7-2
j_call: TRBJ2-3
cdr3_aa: CASSPPPSADTQYF
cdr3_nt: TGTGCCAGCAGCCCCCCACCTAGCGCAGATACGCAGTATTTT

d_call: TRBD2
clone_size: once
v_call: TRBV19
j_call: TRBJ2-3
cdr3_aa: CASSKAPSGGTDTQYF
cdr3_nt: TGTGCCAGTAGTAAGGCCCCAAGCGGGGGCACAGATACGCAGTATTTT

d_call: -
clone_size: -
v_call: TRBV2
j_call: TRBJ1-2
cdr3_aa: CASSVFRDGYTF
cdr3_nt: TGTGCCAGCAGTGTCTTCAGGGATGGCTACACCTTC

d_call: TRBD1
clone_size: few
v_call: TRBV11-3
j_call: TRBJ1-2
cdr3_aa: CASSSDRVGNGYTF
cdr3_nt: TGTGCCAGCAGCTCGGACAGGGTGGGCAATGGCTACACCTTC

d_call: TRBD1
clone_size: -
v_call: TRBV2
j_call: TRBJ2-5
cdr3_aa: CASSVDRGGETQYF
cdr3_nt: TGTGCCAGCAGTGTCGACAGGGGGGGAGAGACCCAGTACTTC

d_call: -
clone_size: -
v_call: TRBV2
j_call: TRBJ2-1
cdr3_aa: CASTASNSGEQFF
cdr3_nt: TGTGCCAGCACGGCTAGCAACAGTGGTGAGCAGTTCTTC

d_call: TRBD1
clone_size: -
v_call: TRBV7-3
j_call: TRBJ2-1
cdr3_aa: CASSLDRVSYNEQFF
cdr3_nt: TGTGCCAGCAGCTTAGACAGGGTCTCCTACAATGAGCAGTTCTTC

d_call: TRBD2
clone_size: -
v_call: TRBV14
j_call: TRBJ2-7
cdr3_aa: CASSQAVSGGVQYF
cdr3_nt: TGTGCCAGCAGCCAAGCTGTTAGCGGGGGTGTGCAGTACTTC

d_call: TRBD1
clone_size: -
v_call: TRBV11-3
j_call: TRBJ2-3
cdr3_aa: CASSLGQGETTDTQYF
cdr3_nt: TGTGCCAGCAGCTTAGGACAGGGGGAAACAACAGATACGCAGTATTTT

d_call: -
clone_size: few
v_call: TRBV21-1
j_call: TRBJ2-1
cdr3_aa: CASSKDGDRVYNEQFF
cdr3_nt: TGTGCCAGCAGCAAAGACGGGGACAGGGTCTACAATGAGCAGTTCTTC

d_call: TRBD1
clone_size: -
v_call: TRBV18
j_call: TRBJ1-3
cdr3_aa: CASSPLRDRGGNTIYF
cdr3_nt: TGTGCCAGCTCACCACTCCGGGACAGGGGCGGAAACACCATATATTTT

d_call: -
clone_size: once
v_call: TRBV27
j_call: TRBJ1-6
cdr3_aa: CASRTDSYNSPLHF
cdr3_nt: TGTGCCAGCAGAACGGACAGCTATAATTCACCCCTCCACTTT

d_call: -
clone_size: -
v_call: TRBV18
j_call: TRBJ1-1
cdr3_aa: CASSPRAAGALNTEAFF
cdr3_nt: TGTGCCAGCTCACCACGGGCCGCAGGGGCATTGAACACTGAAGCTTTCTTT

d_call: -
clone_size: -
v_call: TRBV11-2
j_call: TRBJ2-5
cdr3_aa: CASSLGQIGETQYF
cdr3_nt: TGTGCCAGCAGCCTCGGACAGATCGGGGAGACCCAGTACTTC

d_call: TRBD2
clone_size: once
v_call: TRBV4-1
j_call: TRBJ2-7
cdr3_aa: CASSQGGLAGVDYEQYF
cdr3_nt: TGCGCCAGCAGCCAGGGAGGACTAGCGGGAGTTGACTACGAGCAGTACTTC

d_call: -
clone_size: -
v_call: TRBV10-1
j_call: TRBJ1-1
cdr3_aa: CASSVQENTEAFF
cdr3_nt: TGCGCCAGCAGTGTGCAGGAGAACACTGAAGCTTTCTTT

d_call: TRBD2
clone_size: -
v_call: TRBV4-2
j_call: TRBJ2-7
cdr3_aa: CASSQSVAGGPNEQYF
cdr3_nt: TGTGCCAGCAGCCAATCCGTAGCGGGAGGGCCTAACGAGCAGTACTTC